Presented here are 5 T cell receptor beta chains from one specimen sequenced in a study of blood T cells in healthy people across ages (dated by TCRdb to about 2015). Library prep was done by 5' RACE. This sample was sequenced with an Illumina HiSeq 2500. The second PCR ran for about 7 to 11 cycles and used a J-beta primer mix along with a sample-barcoded 5' primer. TCRdb handled the public reads itself, with Q25 trimming in fastp and clone calling in MiXCR, and kept productive beta chains. Each entry is one CDR3 protein sequence, shown with its most common DNA and genes. This sample gives around 1.5 million distinct CDR3 sequences in total; around 59% of them show up just once. The ten biggest clones cover over 5% of the sample. The sequenced material came from blood. These receptors were obtained from a man aged 18 to 30 in good health.

The chain couples TRBV6-6 to TRBJ2-5; 7 nucleotides align to TRBD1. The CDR3 is 17 amino acids. Germline CDR1 and CDR2: MNHNY and SVGAGI (reference sequence). V lost 2 bases and J lost 1; bases outside the gene matches: 10. In nucleotides, the CDR3 is TGTGCCAGCAGTTACGGCGGGCTAGGGGGCTTCCAAGAGACCCAGTACTTC. This encodes CASSYGGLGGFQETQYF.

This clonotype was observed a handful of times. The chain has TRBV25-1 and TRBJ2-1; D not resolved. Trimming removed 2 bases from V and 7 bases from J, with 6 bases in between. Per germline, CDR1 MGHDK and CDR2 SYGVNS. This CDR3 is 12 amino acids long. CDR3 residues: CASSEHVNEQFF. The CDR3 bases are TGTGCCAGCAGTGAACATGTGAATGAGCAGTTCTTC. The full variable domain, rest sourced from reference TRBV25-1 and TRBJ2-1, is EADIYQTPRYLVIGTGKKITLECSQTMGHDKMYWYQQDPGMELHLIHYSYGVNSTEKGDLSSESTVSRIRTEHFPLTLESARPSHTSQYLCASSEHVNEQFFGPGTRLTVL.

There are a few counts of this clonotype. CDR3 sequence reads: CSASRHRNYGYTF. The CDR3 DNA reads as TGCAGTGCTAGTCGACACCGGAACTATGGCTACACCTTC. This sequence joins TRBV20-1 and TRBJ1-2; D is ambiguous. Trimming removed 3 bases at V and 2 bases at J, with 10 bases between. The CDR3 spans 13 residues. CDR1 is DFQATT and CDR2 is SNEGSKA in the germline V gene (reference sequence).

This clonotype has more than one count but fewer than ten. The J gene is TRBJ2-5, the V gene TRBV9, with a possible D match to TRBD2 (5 bases). Germline CDR1 is SGDLS and CDR2 is YYNGEE. V lost 0 bases to trimming and J lost 5 bases, with 8 bases between them. This CDR3 is built from 13 residues. The CDR3 nucleotides read TGTGCCAGCAGCGTAGGACTATCGGAGACCCAGTACTTC. Its protein is CASSVGLSETQYF. Variable domain in full (rest from reference TRBV9 and TRBJ2-5): DSGVTQTPKHLITATGQRVTLRCSPRSGDLSVYWYQQSLDQGLQFLIQYYNGEERAKGNILERFSAQQFPDLHSELNLSSLELGDSALYFCASSVGLSETQYFGPGTRLLVL.

A note on this clonotype: Sequence at one end of the junction differs from germline and may be a read error. The chain has TRBV7-2 and TRBJ2-3; no definite D call. This CDR3 region has 12 residues. Germline assignment: CDR1 SGHTA and CDR2 FQGNSA. The CDR3 nucleotides read TGTGCCAGCAGTGGCATTTCTGATACGCGGTATTTT. It translates to CASSGISDTRYF.